This T cell receptor beta chain derives from a study of regulatory T cells in long-lasting Graves disease. General study findings and limits: Persistent Graves' patients possessed reduced TCR diversity relative to recently diagnosed ones.

The sample holds many counts of this clonotype. The antigen is unknown. V lost 5 bases, J lost 9 bases, and 10 bases stayed unmatched. CDR3 length: 16 amino acids. Documented time point: newly diagnosed GD, antithyroid drugs for less than 3 months. PBMCs provided the RNA from which the TCR library was made. American Thyroid Association guidelines were used to diagnose Graves' disease. Through Arm-PCR of CDR3 regions and iRepertoire HTBI primers, TCR beta libraries were built. In TCRdb, the multiplex PCR reads were re-called with MiXCR into one record per CDR3 protein. The table shows hundreds of thousands of distinct CDR3 sequences, with less than 20% occurring only once.

The starting material was peripheral blood mononuclear cells (PBMCs), obtained at new diagnosis, from a patient treated with antithyroid drugs. This chain links TRBV12-3 or TRBV12-4 with TRBJ2-1; 13 bases line up with TRBD2. The sequence was obtained from a female donor with Graves disease. The CDR3 here is CASSRLAGGGEGEQFF. For the CDR3, the DNA is TGTGCCAGCAGTCGACTAGCGGGGGGAGGGGAGGGTGAGCAGTTCTTC.